This T cell receptor (beta chain) came from a study of blood T cell repertoires in COVID-19. Across the study: Material from acute and convalescent COVID-19 was sourced from the United States, Italy and Spain. Nucleic acid was either cDNA or gDNA, and it came from T cells, B-cell-depleted T cells, or PBMCs.

This CDR3 has 19 residues. Unmatched junction bases numbered 6, after V lost 0 bases and J lost 0 bases. Germline V gives CDR1 MGHRA, CDR2 YSYEKL. In the authors' workflow: Using reference gene primer amplification, nucleated cell counts were estimated. Libraries were prepared by immunoSEQ multiplex PCR; TCRdb keeps only in-frame clonotypes and omits some of them. For V, J and clone size, that table is used; D and trimming come from the DNA. The top ten hold approximately 5.4% of the sample, which has approximately 230,000 clones, around 83% seen once. This clone was seen a few times. Sequencing was done on a sample of peripheral blood. The chain uses TRBV4-1 and TRBJ2-6; 9 bases are a match to TRBD1. This clonotype originated in a man older than 75 with acute or convalescent COVID-19. CDR3 amino acids: CASSQDGGTGYSGANVLTF. The CDR3 DNA reads TGCGCCAGCAGCCAAGATGGAGGGACAGGGTACTCTGGGGCCAACGTCCTGACTTTC.